One T cell receptor (beta chain) is described in this entry. This CDR3 contains 15 residues. Trimming took off 2 bases at V and 3 bases at J, with 10 bases between the two ends. The germline V gene encodes CDR1 SGHAT and CDR2 FQNNGV. This sample stems from a study of T cells after somatic rescue of genetic block. TCRdb keeps only in-frame clones here, not all; method: immunoSEQ multiplex PCR. The sample contains roughly 70,000 clones, under 95% of which appear only once. Material for sequencing was peripheral blood mononuclear cells (PBMCs). The sequence was obtained from a man aged 35 to 55. The V and J genes are TRBV11-2 and TRBJ2-2, with a weak D call TRBD2 (6 bases). The CDR3 here is CASSLRGFDTGELFF. CDR3 DNA sequence: TGTGCCAGCAGCTTACGGGGGTTCGACACCGGGGAGCTGTTTTTT. The whole variable domain, filled in from reference TRBV11-2 and TRBJ2-2, reads EAGVAQSPRYKIIEKRQSVAFWCNPISGHATLYWYQQILGQGPKLLIQFQNNGVVDDSQLPKDRFSAERLKGVDSTLKIQPAKLEDSAVYLCASSLRGFDTGELFFGEGSRLTVL.